This T cell receptor beta chain is from a study of T cells and Merkel cell carcinoma outcomes. The V end lost 4 bases, the J end lost 0 bases, and 10 bases lay between the germline ends. CDR1 and CDR2 (germline): LGHNA, YSLEER. The CDR3 extends over 15 amino acids. This clone was picked up a small number of times. Its antigen remains unknown. Overall study results and limits: Merkel cell carcinoma outcomes were reportedly predicted by repertoire and T-cell density.

Profiled with immunoSEQ multiplex PCR; TCRdb holds only in-frame clones, not every one. The sample holds 5,000 to 8,000 clones, over 60% seen once. Sequencing used tumor tissue from Merkel cell carcinoma. The receptor was derived from a human donor with Merkel cell carcinoma. Some clones in this sample may be carry-over from other donors' samples. The V call is TRBV4-3, the J call TRBJ1-5; D possibly corresponds to TRBD1 (6 bases). Here the CDR3 DNA reads TGCGCCAGCAGCCTAGACAGGTCTAGCAATCAGCCCCAGCATTTT. It encodes CASSLDRSSNQPQHF.